This T cell receptor beta chain was observed in a study of neoadjuvant anti-PD-1 for oral cavity cancer. The CDR3 is 18 residues long. The V segment lost 0 bases and the J segment 7 bases; nucleotides outside the gene matches: 15. CDR1 MGHRA and CDR2 YSYEKL come from the germline V gene. A remark on this clone: Its antigen remains unknown.

No culture or expansion preceded analysis of these blood cells. The method was immunoSEQ multiplex PCR; TCRdb's version includes in-frame clones alone and lacks a portion of them. The repertoire consists of roughly 13,000 clones, with 70% to 80% occurring once and the leading ten covering about 3.1%. Whole-study findings and limits: Post-nivolumab, blood T cell clonality was significantly elevated in non-responders. Pretreatment Treg/Th17 ratio correlated inversely with post-treatment tumor clonality. Each response group had just a few patients in TCR analyses.

The chain has TRBV4-1 and TRBJ1-5; 7 bases line up with TRBD1. The source is a person aged 40 to 85 with oral cavity squamous cell carcinoma. Sequenced material: PBMCs, taken before nivolumab (anti-PD-1) treatment. CDR3: CASSQELGGGFGNQPQHF. The CDR3 bases are TGCGCCAGCAGCCAAGAGTTAGGGGGCGGTTTCGGGAACCAGCCCCAGCATTTT.